These T cell receptor beta chains were read from a single sample in a study of graft-versus-host responses after intestinal transplantation. TCRdb's copy holds only in-frame clones and misses some; the assay was immunoSEQ multiplex PCR. The repertoire consists of about 97,000 clones, with over 75% occurring once and the leading ten covering about 16%. The sequences come from PBMCs, collected about 440 days after intestinal transplant. Source of these receptors: a human patient who received an intestinal transplant, so some T cells may come from the graft donor. CDR3s include the opening cysteine and the closing phenylalanine or tryptophan. A D gene is named only where the DNA matches it firmly. Some rows mark clone size as missing; the rest say once, few, many or name a class of expanded clone.

clone size: few
D gene: -
V gene: TRBV6-5
J gene: TRBJ2-7
CDR3 protein: CASSYGGRGRPYEQYF
CDR3 DNA: TGTGCCAGCAGTTATGGGGGTAGGGGCAGACCCTACGAGCAGTACTTC

clone size: once
D gene: -
V gene: TRBV5-1
J gene: TRBJ2-7
CDR3 protein: CASHPSPGATAVEQYF
CDR3 DNA: TGCGCCAGCCATCCCAGCCCCGGGGCGACCGCTGTCGAGCAGTACTTC

clone size: -
D gene: TRBD1
V gene: TRBV2
J gene: TRBJ1-2
CDR3 protein: CASSPLTGGHGYTF
CDR3 DNA: TGTGCCAGCAGCCCCCTCACAGGGGGCCATGGCTACACCTTC

clone size: -
D gene: TRBD2
V gene: TRBV27
J gene: TRBJ2-5
CDR3 protein: CASSLRGGETQYF
CDR3 DNA: TGTGCCAGCAGTTTACGGGGGGGTGAGACCCAGTACTTC

clone size: -
D gene: -
V gene: TRBV19
J gene: TRBJ1-3
CDR3 protein: CASSDRRDASGNTIYF
CDR3 DNA: TGTGCCAGTAGTGACCGCCGGGACGCCTCTGGAAACACCATATATTTT

clone size: -
D gene: -
V gene: TRBV2
J gene: TRBJ1-2
CDR3 protein: CASRPGPGYGYTF
CDR3 DNA: TGTGCCAGCAGACCGGGCCCTGGCTATGGCTACACCTTC

clone size: -
D gene: TRBD2
V gene: TRBV5-4
J gene: TRBJ2-3
CDR3 protein: CASSLPGLAGVRSTDTQYF
CDR3 DNA: TGTGCCAGCAGCTTACCGGGACTAGCGGGGGTCCGTAGCACAGATACGCAGTATTTT

clone size: -
D gene: -
V gene: TRBV6-5
J gene: TRBJ2-5
CDR3 protein: CASSYSIGEDQETQYF
CDR3 DNA: TGTGCCAGCAGTTACTCGATAGGGGAAGACCAAGAGACCCAGTACTTC

clone size: -
D gene: -
V gene: TRBV5-4
J gene: TRBJ1-2
CDR3 protein: CASSLAKTYGYTF
CDR3 DNA: TGTGCCAGCAGCTTGGCGAAAACCTATGGCTACACCTTC

clone size: -
D gene: -
V gene: TRBV5-4
J gene: TRBJ2-6
CDR3 protein: CASSFGGGWGSGANVLTF
CDR3 DNA: TGTGCCAGCAGCTTTGGGGGCGGATGGGGATCTGGGGCCAACGTCCTGACTTTC

clone size: -
D gene: -
V gene: TRBV9
J gene: TRBJ2-7
CDR3 protein: CASSAQGYEQYF
CDR3 DNA: TGTGCCAGCAGCGCCCAAGGCTACGAGCAGTACTTC

clone size: -
D gene: -
V gene: TRBV29-1
J gene: TRBJ1-1
CDR3 protein: CSVEASLVPNTEAFF
CDR3 DNA: TGCAGCGTTGAGGCCTCTTTGGTACCTAACACTGAAGCTTTCTTT

clone size: -
D gene: -
V gene: TRBV9
J gene: TRBJ2-2
CDR3 protein: CASSVRQGGELFF
CDR3 DNA: TGTGCCAGCAGCGTACGTCAGGGCGGGGAGCTGTTTTTT

clone size: -
D gene: TRBD1
V gene: TRBV9
J gene: TRBJ1-1
CDR3 protein: CASSPRDRGNTEAFF
CDR3 DNA: TGTGCCAGCAGCCCCCGGGACAGGGGGAACACTGAAGCTTTCTTT

clone size: -
D gene: TRBD1
V gene: TRBV5-5
J gene: TRBJ2-7
CDR3 protein: CASSFSYRGSYEQYF
CDR3 DNA: TGTGCCAGCAGCTTTTCGTACAGGGGATCTTACGAGCAGTACTTC

clone size: -
D gene: -
V gene: TRBV18
J gene: TRBJ1-5
CDR3 protein: CASSPYRGNQPQHF
CDR3 DNA: TGTGCCAGCTCACCTTACAGGGGCAATCAGCCCCAGCATTTT

clone size: -
D gene: -
V gene: TRBV19
J gene: TRBJ1-5
CDR3 protein: CASSIGYSNQPQHF
CDR3 DNA: TGTGCCAGTAGTATAGGGTATAGCAATCAGCCCCAGCATTTT

clone size: -
D gene: -
V gene: TRBV27
J gene: TRBJ1-2
CDR3 protein: CASSTLSSLAYTF
CDR3 DNA: TGTGCCAGCAGTACCCTTAGCAGTTTAGCCTACACCTTC

clone size: -
D gene: TRBD1
V gene: TRBV4-1
J gene: TRBJ1-6
CDR3 protein: CASSSNPGQGVRSPLHF
CDR3 DNA: TGCGCCAGCAGCTCAAATCCGGGACAGGGAGTTCGTTCACCCCTCCACTTT

clone size: -
D gene: -
V gene: TRBV21-1
J gene: TRBJ2-7
CDR3 protein: CASSKGRQSYYEQYF
CDR3 DNA: TGTGCCAGCAGCAAAGGTCGACAGAGTTACTACGAGCAGTACTTC

clone size: once
D gene: -
V gene: TRBV10-3
J gene: TRBJ1-2
CDR3 protein: CAISEPRKSFNYGYTF
CDR3 DNA: TGTGCCATCAGTGAGCCACGAAAATCCTTTAACTATGGCTACACCTTC

clone size: -
D gene: -
V gene: TRBV19
J gene: TRBJ1-2
CDR3 protein: CASSTPGQNYGYTF
CDR3 DNA: TGTGCCAGTAGTACCCCAGGACAGAACTATGGCTACACCTTC

clone size: -
D gene: -
V gene: TRBV12-5
J gene: TRBJ1-5
CDR3 protein: CASALGVQGGVRRQPQHF
CDR3 DNA: TGTGCTAGTGCCTTGGGCGTGCAGGGTGGGGTCCGGAGGCAGCCCCAGCATTTT

clone size: -
D gene: -
V gene: TRBV6-1
J gene: TRBJ2-7
CDR3 protein: CASTRTETYEQYF
CDR3 DNA: TGTGCCAGCACCCGGACCGAAACCTACGAGCAGTACTTC

clone size: -
D gene: -
V gene: TRBV18
J gene: TRBJ1-2
CDR3 protein: CASSPRQDFNYGYTF
CDR3 DNA: TGTGCCAGCTCACCACGGCAGGATTTTAACTATGGCTACACCTTC

clone size: -
D gene: -
V gene: TRBV18
J gene: TRBJ2-7
CDR3 protein: CASSPLYEQYF
CDR3 DNA: TGTGCCAGCTCACCACTCTACGAGCAGTACTTC

clone size: once
D gene: TRBD2
V gene: TRBV7-7
J gene: TRBJ2-6
CDR3 protein: CASRTWWGRAGRRANVLTF
CDR3 DNA: TGTGCTAGCAGAACTTGGTGGGGCCGAGCGGGGCGGAGGGCCAACGTCCTGACTTTC

clone size: few
D gene: TRBD2
V gene: TRBV4-1
J gene: TRBJ2-3
CDR3 protein: CASSQSPRGGIADTQYF
CDR3 DNA: TGCGCCAGCAGCCAGAGCCCCCGGGGGGGTATTGCAGATACGCAGTATTTT

clone size: -
D gene: TRBD2
V gene: TRBV6-5
J gene: TRBJ2-3
CDR3 protein: CATSAGGGTDTQYF
CDR3 DNA: TGTGCCACCAGCGCTGGGGGGGGCACAGATACGCAGTATTTT

clone size: -
D gene: TRBD1
V gene: TRBV7-3
J gene: TRBJ2-2
CDR3 protein: CASSPRDRGPGELFF
CDR3 DNA: TGTGCCAGCAGCCCCCGGGACAGGGGGCCCGGGGAGCTGTTTTTT

clone size: -
D gene: TRBD2
V gene: TRBV5-4
J gene: TRBJ2-3
CDR3 protein: CASSLGTSGGAFTDTQYF
CDR3 DNA: TGTGCCAGCAGCTTGGGGACTAGCGGGGGCGCATTCACAGATACGCAGTATTTT

clone size: -
D gene: TRBD1
V gene: TRBV10-1
J gene: TRBJ1-5
CDR3 protein: CASRENRQGNYSNQPQHF
CDR3 DNA: TGCGCCAGCAGAGAGAATAGACAGGGGAATTATAGCAATCAGCCCCAGCATTTT

clone size: -
D gene: -
V gene: TRBV7-8
J gene: TRBJ1-5
CDR3 protein: CASSPRRASNQPQHF
CDR3 DNA: TGTGCCAGCAGCCCCCGGAGGGCCAGCAATCAGCCCCAGCATTTT

clone size: -
D gene: -
V gene: TRBV27
J gene: TRBJ2-1
CDR3 protein: CASRPYGDTYNEQFF
CDR3 DNA: TGTGCCAGCAGGCCCTATGGAGACACATACAATGAGCAGTTCTTC

clone size: -
D gene: -
V gene: TRBV7-2
J gene: TRBJ1-5
CDR3 protein: CASSPRTGDNQPQHF
CDR3 DNA: TGTGCCAGCAGCCCCCGGACGGGAGACAATCAGCCCCAGCATTTT

clone size: -
D gene: TRBD2
V gene: TRBV4-1
J gene: TRBJ2-7
CDR3 protein: CASSQDGPGLAVYEQYF
CDR3 DNA: TGCGCCAGCAGCCAAGATGGCCCGGGACTAGCGGTCTACGAGCAGTACTTC

clone size: -
D gene: TRBD1
V gene: TRBV10-3
J gene: TRBJ1-2
CDR3 protein: CAISESTGYGYTF
CDR3 DNA: TGTGCCATCAGTGAGTCGACAGGGTATGGCTACACCTTC

clone size: -
D gene: -
V gene: TRBV12-5
J gene: TRBJ1-5
CDR3 protein: CASGPVSVDGASNQPQHF
CDR3 DNA: TGTGCTAGTGGTCCGGTCTCGGTAGATGGGGCTAGCAATCAGCCCCAGCATTTT

clone size: -
D gene: -
V gene: TRBV21-1
J gene: TRBJ1-5
CDR3 protein: CARVLLMWGRQPQHF
CDR3 DNA: TGTGCCAGAGTGTTGTTAATGTGGGGGAGGCAGCCCCAGCATTTT

clone size: -
D gene: -
V gene: TRBV7-9
J gene: TRBJ1-2
CDR3 protein: CATPGLSGYGYTF
CDR3 DNA: TGTGCAACACCCGGTTTGTCGGGCTATGGCTACACCTTC

clone size: -
D gene: -
V gene: TRBV5-8
J gene: TRBJ1-5
CDR3 protein: CASSPGQPQHF
CDR3 DNA: TGTGCCAGCAGCCCTGGTCAGCCCCAGCATTTT

clone size: -
D gene: -
V gene: TRBV5-1
J gene: TRBJ2-7
CDR3 protein: CASRYLGSYEQYF
CDR3 DNA: TGCGCCAGCAGGTACCTCGGGTCTTACGAGCAGTACTTC

clone size: -
D gene: -
V gene: TRBV27
J gene: TRBJ2-3
CDR3 protein: CASSPRTGSTDTQYF
CDR3 DNA: TGTGCCAGCAGTCCCCGGACCGGATCCACAGATACGCAGTATTTT

clone size: -
D gene: -
V gene: TRBV23-1
J gene: TRBJ2-6
CDR3 protein: CASSPGPTAQQSSGANVLTF
CDR3 DNA: TGCGCCAGCAGTCCCGGTCCTACAGCGCAACAGAGCTCTGGGGCCAACGTCCTGACTTTC

clone size: -
D gene: -
V gene: TRBV27
J gene: TRBJ1-6
CDR3 protein: CASSWESGNSPLHF
CDR3 DNA: TGTGCCAGCAGTTGGGAGAGCGGGAATTCACCCCTCCACTTT

clone size: -
D gene: -
V gene: TRBV5-6
J gene: TRBJ2-5
CDR3 protein: CASSLATETQYF
CDR3 DNA: TGTGCCAGCAGCTTGGCCACAGAGACCCAGTACTTC

clone size: -
D gene: TRBD2
V gene: TRBV10-1
J gene: TRBJ2-1
CDR3 protein: CASSGGPGGYNEQFF
CDR3 DNA: TGCGCCAGCAGTGGGGGCCCGGGGGGGTACAATGAGCAGTTCTTC

clone size: -
D gene: -
V gene: TRBV18
J gene: TRBJ2-5
CDR3 protein: CASSHRDPERTQYF
CDR3 DNA: TGTGCCAGCTCACACCGGGACCCGGAAAGGACCCAGTACTTC

clone size: -
D gene: TRBD1
V gene: TRBV7-8
J gene: TRBJ1-1
CDR3 protein: CASSRVGDRQNTEAFF
CDR3 DNA: TGTGCCAGCAGCAGGGTTGGGGACAGGCAGAACACTGAAGCTTTCTTT

clone size: -
D gene: -
V gene: TRBV4-1
J gene: TRBJ2-5
CDR3 protein: CASSQGPTQYF
CDR3 DNA: TGCGCCAGCAGCCAAGGGCCGACCCAGTACTTC

clone size: -
D gene: -
V gene: TRBV9
J gene: TRBJ1-2
CDR3 protein: CASSAQTDYGYTF
CDR3 DNA: TGTGCCAGCAGCGCTCAGACCGACTATGGCTACACCTTC

clone size: -
D gene: -
V gene: TRBV5-5
J gene: TRBJ2-7
CDR3 protein: CASSLATGPGEQYF
CDR3 DNA: TGTGCCAGCAGCTTGGCTACAGGGCCTGGCGAGCAGTACTTC

clone size: -
D gene: -
V gene: TRBV4-2
J gene: TRBJ2-7
CDR3 protein: CASSPTGINYEQYF
CDR3 DNA: TGTGCCAGCAGCCCTACGGGAATCAACTACGAGCAGTACTTC

clone size: -
D gene: -
V gene: TRBV9
J gene: TRBJ1-3
CDR3 protein: CASSSRLSRGVEGNTIYF
CDR3 DNA: TGTGCCAGCAGCTCAAGACTTTCCCGAGGGGTCGAAGGAAACACCATATATTTT

clone size: -
D gene: -
V gene: TRBV9
J gene: TRBJ2-5
CDR3 protein: CASSSGETQYF
CDR3 DNA: TGTGCCAGCAGCTCCGGGGAGACCCAGTACTTC